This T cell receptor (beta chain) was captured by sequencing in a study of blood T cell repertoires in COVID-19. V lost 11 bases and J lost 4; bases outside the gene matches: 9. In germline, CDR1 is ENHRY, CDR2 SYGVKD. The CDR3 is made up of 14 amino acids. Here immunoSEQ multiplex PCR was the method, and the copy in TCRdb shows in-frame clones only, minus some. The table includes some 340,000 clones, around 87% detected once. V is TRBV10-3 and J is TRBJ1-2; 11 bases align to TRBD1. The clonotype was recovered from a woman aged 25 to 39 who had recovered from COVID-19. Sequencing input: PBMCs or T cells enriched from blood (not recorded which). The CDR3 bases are TGTGCCTCCGCGTGGGACAGGGGGACCTATGGCTACACCTTC. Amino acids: CASAWDRGTYGYTF.